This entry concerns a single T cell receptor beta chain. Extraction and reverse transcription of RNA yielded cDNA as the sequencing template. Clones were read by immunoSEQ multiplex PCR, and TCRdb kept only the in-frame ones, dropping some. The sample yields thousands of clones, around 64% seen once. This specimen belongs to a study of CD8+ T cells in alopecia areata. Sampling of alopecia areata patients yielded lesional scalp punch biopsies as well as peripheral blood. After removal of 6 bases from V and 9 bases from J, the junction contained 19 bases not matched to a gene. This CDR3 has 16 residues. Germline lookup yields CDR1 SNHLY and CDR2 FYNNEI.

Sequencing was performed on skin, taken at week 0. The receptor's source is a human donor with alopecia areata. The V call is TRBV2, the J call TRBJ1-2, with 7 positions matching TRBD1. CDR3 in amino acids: CASSPAPAGTASRYTF. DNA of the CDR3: TGTGCCAGCAGCCCAGCACCTGCCGGGACAGCCTCTCGCTACACCTTC.